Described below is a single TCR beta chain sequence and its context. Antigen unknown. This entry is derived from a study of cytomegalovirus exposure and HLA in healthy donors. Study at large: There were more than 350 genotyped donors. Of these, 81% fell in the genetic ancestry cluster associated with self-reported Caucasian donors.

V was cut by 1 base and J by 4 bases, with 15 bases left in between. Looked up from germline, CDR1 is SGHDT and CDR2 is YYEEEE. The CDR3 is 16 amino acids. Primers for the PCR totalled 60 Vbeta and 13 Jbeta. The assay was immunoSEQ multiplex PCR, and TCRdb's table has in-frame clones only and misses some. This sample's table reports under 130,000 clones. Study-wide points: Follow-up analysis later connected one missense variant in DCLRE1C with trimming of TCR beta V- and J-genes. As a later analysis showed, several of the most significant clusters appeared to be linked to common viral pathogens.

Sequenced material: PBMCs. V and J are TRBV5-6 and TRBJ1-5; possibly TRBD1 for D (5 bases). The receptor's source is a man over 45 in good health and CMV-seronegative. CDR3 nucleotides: TGTGCCAGCAGCTTGAGGGGTTATAGCCGGAATCAGCCCCAGCATTTT. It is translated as CASSLRGYSRNQPQHF.